The 6 T cell receptor beta chains given below trace back to one sample, sequenced in a study of control samples from healthy donors and cancer patients. Profiled with immunoSEQ multiplex PCR; TCRdb holds only in-frame clones, not every one. The sample gives approximately 69,000 clones, approximately 89% of which show up once; around 5.1% is in the top ten. The sample was PBMCs. These receptors were taken from a man aged 60-69 years with colorectal cancer.

The gene calls are TRBV5-5 and TRBJ1-6; D perhaps matches TRBD1 (5 bases). The germline gives CDR1 SGHKS, CDR2 YYEKEE (reference sequence). V was shortened by 4 bases and J by 9 bases, with 20 bases between the two germline ends. There are 16 residues in the CDR3. The CDR3 DNA reads TGTGCCAGCAGCCCCACGACGCAGGGATTTAGTTCACCCCTCCACTTT. It encodes CASSPTTQGFSSPLHF.

The V and J genes are TRBV18 and TRBJ2-7; 7 bases agree with TRBD2. The CDR3 runs 15 residues. The germline V gene has CDR1 KGHSH and CDR2 LQKENI. V lost 3 bases and J lost 3; bases outside the gene matches: 8. The CDR3 loop reads CASSPPTGDYYEQYF. Written as DNA, the CDR3 is TGTGCCAGCTCACCTCCTACGGGGGACTACTACGAGCAGTACTTC.

By sample fraction, this clone is medium-sized. The J gene is TRBJ1-6, the V gene TRBV5-6, with a possible D match to TRBD1 (6 bases). Trimming cost V 4 bases and J 3 bases, with 17 bases left between them. The CDR3 sequence is 17 residues long. Germline lookup yields CDR1 SGHDT and CDR2 YYEEEE. The CDR3 is CASSPGQKGVYNSPLHF. In DNA, the CDR3 is TGTGCCAGCAGCCCAGGACAGAAGGGCGTCTATAATTCACCCCTCCACTTT.

V usage is TRBV7-8 and J usage is TRBJ2-7, with 8 bases that match TRBD2. With 7 bases clipped from V and 4 bases from J, the junction kept 9 bases outside the gene matches. Germline-derived CDR1 and CDR2 are SGHVS and FQNEAQ. CDR3 length: 14 residues. In DNA, the CDR3 is TGTGCCAGCAACAACGGGAGGGGGTCTTACGAGCAGTACTTC. Translation: CASNNGRGSYEQYF.

The chain recombines TRBV7-8 with TRBJ1-1, with TRBD1 matching over 11 bases. Germline trimming cut 1 base from V and 10 bases from J; bases unmatched to any gene: 11. The CDR3 spans 16 residues. CDR1 and CDR2 (germline): SGHVS, FQNEAQ. CDR3 nucleotide sequence: TGTGCCAGCAGCTTAGGTTGGGACAGGGGGGCTGGGGGAGCTTTCTTT. It is translated as CASSLGWDRGAGGAFF.

The chain links TRBV4-1 to TRBJ2-5; a weak D match, TRBD2 (7 bases). The CDR3 has 16 amino acids. Trimming stripped 4 bases from V and 4 bases from J, with 19 bases between. Germline CDR1 is MGHRA and CDR2 is YSYEKL. CDR3 nucleotide sequence: TGCGCCAGCAGCCCCGATGGGACGGGGGGCCCAGAGACCCAGTACTTC. This gives the protein CASSPDGTGGPETQYF.